This T cell receptor (beta chain) was sequenced during a study of blood T cell repertoires in COVID-19. Looking at the study overall: The origin of the acute and convalescent COVID-19 samples was the United States, Italy and Spain. T cells, B-cell-depleted T cells, or PBMCs provided the cDNA or gDNA that served as material.

Trimming at V came to 1 base and at J to 0 bases, leaving 3 bases not matched to a gene. Per the germline V gene, CDR1 is SGHRS and CDR2 is YFSETQ. The CDR3 extends over 15 amino acids. Participants came from fewer than 25 US areas, aged roughly 18 to 95 years. Two negative PCRs, clearance, or symptom resolution characterized the recovered Cohort 3 donors. This table comes from immunoSEQ multiplex PCR, and its TCRdb copy is limited to in-frame clones, with some not included. The sample has fewer than 300,000 clones; 80% to 90% are singletons. Input material: PBMCs or T cells enriched from blood (not recorded which). The chain combines TRBV5-1 with TRBJ1-2; 7 nucleotides align to TRBD1. This sequence originates from a middle-aged man who had recovered from COVID-19. Here the CDR3 DNA reads TGCGCCAGCAGCTTGACAGGGGATACTAACTATGGCTACACCTTC. The encoded protein is CASSLTGDTNYGYTF.